The 29 T cell receptor beta chains listed next were all sequenced from one sample in a study of T cell repertoires in aging, cancer and after chemotherapy. Peripheral blood genomic DNA, not sorted cells or RNA, was the template. TRB rearrangements spanning V, D and J were amplified using mixed TRB-A/B primers. MiXCR, run by TCRdb on the multiplex PCR reads, gives a single entry per CDR3 protein. The sample has about 5,300 distinct CDR3 sequences; approximately 40% are singletons. The sample was blood. Receptor source: a human donor with a blood cancer.

The rearrangement links TRBV5-4 to TRBJ2-3, with a possible D match to TRBD2 (6 bases). V dropped 4 bases and J dropped 3 bases, with 18 bases sitting between them. CDR3 length equals 16 residues. CDR1 and CDR2 from the germline V gene are SGHNT and YYREEE (reference sequence). In DNA form, the CDR3 reads TGTGCCAGCAGCAGAAATGGGCGGGGATTTACAGATACGCAGTATTTT. Translating it yields CASSRNGRGFTDTQYF.

The V gene is TRBV6-5, the J gene TRBJ2-1, with 12 bases fitting TRBD1. The V segment lost 5 bases and the J segment 7 bases; nucleotides outside the gene matches: 6. This CDR3 region has 15 residues. Germline lookup yields CDR1 MNHEY and CDR2 SVGAGI. CDR3 DNA: TGTGCCAGCAGTGACCGGGACAGGGGGCTAAATGAGCAGTTCTTC. This sequence encodes CASSDRDRGLNEQFF.

This clonotype was observed a few times. This chain uses TRBV6-5 with TRBJ1-6; no definite D call. In germline, CDR1 is MNHEY, CDR2 SVGAGI. The CDR3 runs 13 residues. V gave up 7 bases and J gave up 0 bases, with 4 bases separating them. The CDR3 coding sequence is TGTGCCAGCATCAGCTCCTATAATTCACCCCTCCACTTT. It yields the protein CASISSYNSPLHF.

This chain links TRBV7-6 with TRBJ2-5, with 11 bases fitting TRBD1. The germline V gene encodes CDR1 SGHVS and CDR2 FNYEAQ. The CDR3 consists of 14 residues. Trimming at V came to 3 bases and at J to 5 bases, leaving 2 bases not matched to a gene. CDR3 sequence: CASSLGQGEETQYF. CDR3 DNA sequence: TGTGCCAGCAGCTTGGGACAGGGGGAGGAGACCCAGTACTTC.

The rearrangement uses TRBV6-5 and TRBJ2-7, with TRBD2 identical over 11 bases. The CDR3 totals 14 residues. Unmatched junction bases numbered 3, after V lost 5 bases and J lost 3 bases. Per the germline V gene, CDR1 is MNHEY and CDR2 is SVGAGI. The CDR3 loop is CASSETSGSYEQYF. For the CDR3, the DNA is TGTGCCAGCAGTGAAACTAGCGGGAGCTACGAGCAGTACTTC.

Concerning this clonotype: One base away lies a much larger clone, so this may be a sequencing read error. The V gene is TRBV29-1, the J gene TRBJ2-1, with TRBD1 identical over 9 bases. The CDR3 is 12 amino acids. CDR1 SQVTM and CDR2 ANQGSEA come from the germline V gene. V gave up 3 bases and J gave up 11 bases; unmatched junction bases: 5. CDR3 bases: TGCAGCGTTGACGGGACAGGGAATAAGCAGTTCTTC. It yields the protein CSVDGTGNKQFF.

The chain employs TRBV6-5 and TRBJ1-1; no clear D. V gave up 3 bases and J gave up 8 bases, with 16 bases separating them. This CDR3 contains 14 residues. Per germline, CDR1 MNHEY and CDR2 SVGAGI. The CDR3 loop is CASSYQVPGGEAFF. The CDR3 bases are TGTGCCAGCAGTTATCAGGTCCCCGGCGGCGAAGCTTTCTTT.

The table lists this clonotype with a few counts. This chain links TRBV13 with TRBJ2-6, with D unresolved. This CDR3 contains 15 residues. The germline V gene encodes CDR1 PRHDT and CDR2 FYEKMQ (reference sequence). V gave up 8 bases and J gave up 0 bases, with 11 bases separating them. Written as DNA, the CDR3 is TGTGCCAGCGCCTTTGCACTCTCTGGGGCCAACGTCCTGACTTTC. It is translated as CASAFALSGANVLTF.

The gene calls are TRBV19 and TRBJ2-1; 8 bases agree with TRBD2. With 5 bases clipped from V and 8 bases from J, the junction kept 8 bases outside the gene matches. Germline V gene data show CDR1 as LNHDA and CDR2 as SQIVND (reference sequence). The CDR3 length is 14 residues. The DNA for the CDR3 is TGTGCCAGTAGTGTTCTCGCGGGAGGAGATGAGCAGTTCTTC. It is translated as CASSVLAGGDEQFF.

This clonotype was seen more than once but under ten times. The V gene is TRBV6-5, the J gene TRBJ2-1; 10 bases match TRBD2. Trimming removed 3 bases from V and 7 bases from J; junction bases left unmatched: 9. The CDR3 is made up of 16 amino acids. Germline values: CDR1 MNHEY, CDR2 SVGAGI. The CDR3 DNA is TGTGCCAGCAGTTATTCCTCTAGCGGGGGTGGGAATGAGCAGTTCTTC. This gives the protein CASSYSSSGGGNEQFF.

In the case of this clonotype: A junction boundary mismatches the germline segment, possibly from a read error. The V call is TRBV19, the J call TRBJ2-6, with D uncertain. Germline V CDR1 and CDR2: LNHDA, SQIVND (reference sequence). The CDR3 extends over 15 amino acids. Here the CDR3 reads CSSSPYGSGANVLTF. In DNA, the CDR3 is TGTTCCAGTAGTCCCTATGGTTCTGGGGCCAACGTCCTGACTTTC.

This clonotype is labeled medium-sized (0.01 to 0.1%). The chain combines TRBV30 with TRBJ2-5; no definite D call. Per the germline V gene, CDR1 is GTSNPN and CDR2 is SVGIG (reference sequence). The CDR3 totals 14 residues. Trimming removed 0 bases at V and 2 bases at J, with 10 bases between. CDR3 loop: CAWSVYSAQETQYF. The CDR3 DNA is TGTGCCTGGAGTGTATATTCGGCTCAAGAGACCCAGTACTTC. Full variable domain (missing parts from reference TRBV30 and TRBJ2-5): SQTIHQWPATLVQPVGSPLSLECTVEGTSNPNLYWYRQAAGRGLQLLFYSVGIGQISSEVPQNLSASRPQDRQFILSSKKLLLSDSGFYLCAWSVYSAQETQYFGPGTRLLVL.

This clonotype has a handful of counts. This chain connects TRBV6-2 or TRBV6-3 to TRBJ1-3; D uncertain. There are 15 residues in the CDR3. V lost 4 bases to trimming and J lost 2 bases, with 12 bases between them. Germline V lookup: CDR1 MNHEY, CDR2 SVGEGT. CDR3 in DNA: TGTGCCAGCAGTTCCTCGAGGGTCACTGGAAACACCATATATTTT. Amino acids: CASSSSRVTGNTIYF.

This chain connects TRBV29-1 to TRBJ1-1; D may be TRBD1 (5 bases). The germline V gene has CDR1 SQVTM and CDR2 ANQGSEA. The CDR3 loop spans 13 amino acids. The ends were cut back, 7 bases at V and 2 bases at J, with 14 bases in the middle. CDR3 in amino acids: CSAEGSGNTEAFF. DNA for the CDR3: TGCAGCGCTGAGGGGTCAGGAAACACTGAAGCTTTCTTT.

In its sample, this clonotype was seen once. This may be a read error, as it is one base from a much larger clone. V gene TRBV19 combines with J gene TRBJ2-1, with D perhaps given as TRBD1 or TRBD2 (5 bases each). Trimming removed 5 bases from V and 8 bases from J, with 16 bases in between. This CDR3 is built from 14 residues. Germline CDR1 is LNHDA and CDR2 is SQIVND (reference sequence). CDR3 sequence (DNA): TGTGCCAGTAGTGGTAGCTGGGGGACCCATGAGCAGTTCTTC. Translating gives CASSGSWGTHEQFF.

This chain links TRBV15 with TRBJ2-7, with D possibly called TRBD1 or TRBD2 (6 bases each). The CDR3 runs 12 residues. V shed 9 bases and J shed 0 bases, with 9 bases lying between them. Germline-derived CDR1 and CDR2 are LNHNV and YYDKDF (reference sequence). The DNA of the CDR3 is TGTGCCACGGGGGGACACTCCTACGAGCAGTACTTC. Protein product: CATGGHSYEQYF.

This chain uses TRBV20-1 with TRBJ2-5; D is perhaps TRBD2 (6 bases). The length of the CDR3 is 14 residues. V shed 1 base and J shed 2 bases, with 11 bases lying between them. Per the germline V gene, CDR1 is DFQATT and CDR2 is SNEGSKA (reference sequence). The CDR3 here is CSARGLATQETQYF. Written as DNA, the CDR3 is TGCAGTGCTAGAGGGCTAGCGACACAAGAGACCCAGTACTTC.

In its sample, this clonotype was seen a few times. The chain carries TRBV6-6 and TRBJ2-5; D ambiguous. V was pared by 6 bases and J by 3 bases, with 11 bases between. From germline, CDR1 is MNHNY and CDR2 SVGAGI (reference sequence). The CDR3 extends over 13 amino acids. The CDR3 DNA follows: TGTGCCAGCAGCCTTCTGTCCGAAGAGACCCAGTACTTC. It translates to CASSLLSEETQYF.

The gene calls are TRBV6-5 and TRBJ1-4; D gene unclear. Germline V gene sequence: CDR1 MNHEY, CDR2 SVGAGI. V shed 6 bases and J shed 7 bases, with 18 bases lying between them. The length of the CDR3 is 15 residues. The CDR3 reads CASSNSGTLGEKLFF. CDR3 sequence (DNA): TGTGCCAGCAGCAACTCGGGTACCCTGGGTGAAAAACTGTTTTTT.

The chain links TRBV7-3 to TRBJ2-1; D is perhaps TRBD1 (5 bases). The CDR3 loop spans 15 amino acids. The ends were cut back, 2 bases at V and 4 bases at J, with 12 bases in the middle. The V gene's germline CDR1 is SGHTA and CDR2 FQGTGA. CDR3 DNA sequence: TGTGCCAGCAGCTTATCCGGCACAGGTTACAATGAGCAGTTCTTC. Amino acids: CASSLSGTGYNEQFF.

The CDR3 protein is CASSPGQMTYNEQFF. CDR3 in DNA: TGTGCCAGCTCACCGGGACAGATGACCTACAATGAGCAGTTCTTC. This sequence joins TRBV18 and TRBJ2-1; 7 nucleotides match TRBD1. V was pared by 3 bases and J by 2 bases, with 4 bases of the junction left unmatched. The CDR3 is 15 amino acids. CDR1 is KGHSH, CDR2 LQKENI, per germline.

The rearrangement uses TRBV5-1 and TRBJ1-2; 7 bases are a match to TRBD1. CDR3 length: 19 amino acids. Germline V gene lookup returns CDR1 SGHRS and CDR2 YFSETQ. J was trimmed by 0 bases and V by 0 bases; bases with no gene match: 14. For the CDR3, the DNA is TGCGCCAGCAGCTTGGTCTTTACAGGGGAGCACAGAGCTAACTATGGCTACACCTTC. Translating it yields CASSLVFTGEHRANYGYTF.

This clonotype rates as medium-sized. This sequence joins TRBV29-1 and TRBJ2-1; D is undetermined. Germline assignment: CDR1 SQVTM and CDR2 ANQGSEA. The length of the CDR3 is 14 residues. Trimming pared 1 base from V and 2 bases from J, leaving 9 bases between. The CDR3 protein is CSVEGQETYNEQFF. CDR3 nucleotides: TGCAGCGTTGAAGGGCAGGAGACCTACAATGAGCAGTTCTTC.

This clonotype showed up just a few times. The CDR3 region has the DNA TGTGCCAGCACACCCTCCTGGGCTAGCGGGAGTAAGGATGAGCAGTTCTTC. Encoded protein: CASTPSWASGSKDEQFF. The chain employs TRBV5-4 and TRBJ2-1; 10 nucleotides match TRBD2. The germline V gene encodes CDR1 SGHNT and CDR2 YYREEE (reference sequence). This CDR3 has 17 amino acids. Germline trimming cut 6 bases from V and 8 bases from J; bases unmatched to any gene: 17.

The CDR3 spells CASSTYAERETQYF. The DNA of the CDR3 is TGTGCCAGCTCAACCTACGCCGAGAGGGAGACCCAGTACTTC. V is TRBV6-2 or TRBV6-3 and J is TRBJ2-5, with D uncertain. This CDR3 is built from 14 residues. The germline V gene encodes CDR1 MNHEY and CDR2 SVGEGT. V dropped 8 bases and J dropped 5 bases, with 18 bases sitting between them.

A remark on this clonotype: A read error may be the cause here, since a much bigger clone is one base away. The chain combines TRBV29-1 with TRBJ2-1, with 7 nucleotides matching TRBD1. The CDR3 contains 15 residues. Germline V gene sequence: CDR1 SQVTM, CDR2 ANQGSEA. Trimming removed 6 bases from V and 0 bases from J; junction bases left unmatched: 8. CDR3 nucleotides: TGCAGCGTCTTTTTAACAGGGGACTCCTACAATGAGCAGTTCTTC. Its protein product is CSVFLTGDSYNEQFF.

This rearrangement joins TRBV6-1 to TRBJ1-5, with D perhaps TRBD1 (5 bases). Per the germline V gene, CDR1 is MNHNS and CDR2 is SASEGT. CDR3 length: 13 amino acids. The V end lost 8 bases, the J end lost 3 bases, and 11 bases lay between the germline ends. The CDR3 DNA reads TGTGCCAGCCGTGCGGGACCCAATCAGCCCCAGCATTTT. Translating gives CASRAGPNQPQHF.

The chain uses TRBV5-5 and TRBJ2-3; 8 bases agree with TRBD1. The germline V gene encodes CDR1 SGHKS and CDR2 YYEKEE (reference sequence). The CDR3 extends over 15 amino acids. V lost 5 bases, J lost 4 bases, and 9 bases stayed unmatched. The CDR3 bases are TGTGCCAGCAGTTCAAGCTACAGGGGGGCAGATACGCAGTATTTT. Protein: CASSSSYRGADTQYF. Based on the CDR3 plus reference TRBV5-5 and TRBJ2-3, the full variable domain is DAGVTQSPTHLIKTRGQQVTLRCSPISGHKSVSWYQQVLGQGPQFIFQYYEKEERGRGNFPDRFSARQFPNYSSELNVNALLLGDSALYLCASSSSYRGADTQYFGPGTRLTVL.

This clonotype has only a few counts. V usage is TRBV6-5 and J usage is TRBJ1-2; unclear D gene. The length of the CDR3 is 15 residues. With 2 bases removed from V and 2 bases from J, the gap between germline ends came to 12 bases. CDR1 MNHEY and CDR2 SVGAGI come from the germline V gene. CDR3 coding DNA: TGTGCCAGCAGTTACAGTCGGGAGGTGAACTATGGCTACACCTTC. Its protein is CASSYSREVNYGYTF.